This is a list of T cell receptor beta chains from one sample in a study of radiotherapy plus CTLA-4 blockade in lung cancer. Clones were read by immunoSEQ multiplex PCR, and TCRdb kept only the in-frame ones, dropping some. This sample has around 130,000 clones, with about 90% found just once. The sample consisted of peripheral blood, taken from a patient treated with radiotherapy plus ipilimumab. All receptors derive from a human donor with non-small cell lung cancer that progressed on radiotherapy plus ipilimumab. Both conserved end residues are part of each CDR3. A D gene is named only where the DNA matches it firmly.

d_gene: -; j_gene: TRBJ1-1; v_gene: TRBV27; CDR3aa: CASSFYRSMNTEAFF; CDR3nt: TGTGCCAGCAGTTTTTACAGGAGTATGAACACTGAAGCTTTCTTT
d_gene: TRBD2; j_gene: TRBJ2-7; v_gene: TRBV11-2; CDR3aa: CASNLGTNYEQYF; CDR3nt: TGTGCCAGCAACCTCGGGACTAATTACGAGCAGTACTTC
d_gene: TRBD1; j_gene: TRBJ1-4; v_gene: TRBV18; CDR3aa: CASSLQGDEKLFF; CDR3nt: TGTGCCAGCTCTCTACAGGGGGATGAAAAACTGTTTTTT
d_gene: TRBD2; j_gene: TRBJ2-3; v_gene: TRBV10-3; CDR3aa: CAISESPLRAGTTDTQYF; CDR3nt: TGTGCCATCAGTGAGTCCCCGCTTAGAGCGGGAACCACAGATACGCAGTATTTT
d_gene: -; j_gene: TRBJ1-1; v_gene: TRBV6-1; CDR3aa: CASRTRGDTEAFF; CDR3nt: TGTGCCAGCCGAACCCGGGGGGACACTGAAGCTTTCTTT
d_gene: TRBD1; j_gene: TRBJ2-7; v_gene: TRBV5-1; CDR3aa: CASSLAGQGTSFEQYF; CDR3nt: TGCGCCAGCAGCTTGGCGGGACAGGGGACCTCCTTTGAGCAGTACTTC
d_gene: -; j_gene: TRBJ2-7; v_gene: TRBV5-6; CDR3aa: CASSLGSDPRQYF; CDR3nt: TGTGCCAGCAGCTTGGGCTCGGACCCCAGGCAGTACTTC
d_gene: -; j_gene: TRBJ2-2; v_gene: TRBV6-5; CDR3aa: CASSYRGEIDTGELFF; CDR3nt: TGTGCCAGCAGTTACCGGGGAGAGATTGACACCGGGGAGCTGTTTTTT
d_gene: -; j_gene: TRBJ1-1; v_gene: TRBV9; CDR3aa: CASSVVTTAGTEAFF; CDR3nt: TGTGCCAGCAGCGTAGTAACGACTGCAGGAACTGAAGCTTTCTTT
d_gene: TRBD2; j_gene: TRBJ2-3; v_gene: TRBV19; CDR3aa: CASSPLWSSGSEDTQYF; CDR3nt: TGTGCCAGTAGTCCCTTATGGTCTAGCGGGAGCGAAGATACGCAGTATTTT
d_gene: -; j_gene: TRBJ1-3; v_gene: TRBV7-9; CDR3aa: CASSRTGTINGNTIYF; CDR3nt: TGTGCCAGCAGCCGTACCGGGACCATCAATGGTAACACCATATATTTT
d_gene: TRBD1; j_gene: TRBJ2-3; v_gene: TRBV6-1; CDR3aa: CASSVRQGGSGDTQYF; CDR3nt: TGTGCCAGCAGTGTACGACAGGGTGGTTCAGGAGATACGCAGTATTTT
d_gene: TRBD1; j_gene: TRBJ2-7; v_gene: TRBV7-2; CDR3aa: CASSRGRGQYEQYF; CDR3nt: TGTGCCAGCAGCCGGGGCAGGGGGCAATACGAGCAGTACTTC
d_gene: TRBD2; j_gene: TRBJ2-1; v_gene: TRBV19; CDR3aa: CASSISLLAGGKNEQFF; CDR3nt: TGTGCCAGTAGTATATCCCTACTAGCGGGAGGAAAGAATGAGCAGTTCTTC
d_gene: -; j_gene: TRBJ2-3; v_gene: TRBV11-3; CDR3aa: CASSSPWADTQYF; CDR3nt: TGTGCCAGCAGCTCCCCATGGGCAGATACGCAGTATTTT
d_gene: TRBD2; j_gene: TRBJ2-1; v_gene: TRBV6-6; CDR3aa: CASTPGLGTYNEQFF; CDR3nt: TGTGCCAGCACCCCGGGACTAGGGACCTACAATGAGCAGTTCTTC